The 5 T cell receptor beta chains below were found in one sample sequenced in a study of shared clonotypes between healthy human individuals. Only in-frame clones appear in the TCRdb table, and some are missing; sequencing was by immunoSEQ multiplex PCR. The table shows 2 million to 2.5 million clones, with under 95% occurring only once. The specimen sequenced was naive CD4+ T cells from PBMCs. Subset specified: CD45RA+ positively selected. These receptors all come from a man aged 18 to 29 in good health. Some clones in this sample may be carry-over from other donors' samples.

The chain carries TRBV5-1 and TRBJ2-3; 7 bases are a match to TRBD2. This CDR3 region has 17 residues. Germline values: CDR1 SGHRS, CDR2 YFSETQ. V lost 4 bases to trimming and J lost 2 bases; unmatched junction nucleotides: 13. In DNA, the CDR3 is TGCGCCAGCAGCCCGGCCTTCCTAGCGGAGTTCACAGATACGCAGTATTTT. The encoded protein is CASSPAFLAEFTDTQYF.

This clone has only one observation. The chain employs TRBV27 and TRBJ1-1; the D gene is possibly TRBD1 (5 bases). Looked up from germline, CDR1 is MNHEY and CDR2 is SMNVEV (reference sequence). Trimming left V 5 bases short and J 4 bases short, with 14 bases between. This CDR3 spans 14 amino acids. Here the CDR3 DNA reads TGTGCCAGCAGTCTCACTTTGGGGGTCACTGAAGCTTTCTTT. This encodes CASSLTLGVTEAFF.

The chain uses TRBV7-9 and TRBJ2-6; D is undetermined. V lost 9 bases, J lost 0 bases, and 6 bases lay in between. The CDR3 totals 13 residues. The germline V gene has CDR1 SEHNR and CDR2 FQNEAQ (reference sequence). The CDR3 nucleotides read TGTGCCAGTGAGTCCTCTGGGGCCAACGTCCTGACTTTC. This encodes CASESSGANVLTF.

The V call is TRBV11-2, the J call TRBJ2-1; D is unclear. Trimming took 6 bases from V and 8 from J, leaving 11 bases between them. This CDR3 is 12 amino acids long. Germline CDR1 SGHAT, CDR2 FQNNGV. CDR3 residues: CASRPRGDEQFF. As DNA, the CDR3 is TGTGCCAGCAGACCCCGCGGCGATGAGCAGTTCTTC.

The chain is built from TRBV11-3 and TRBJ2-1, with 8 bases identical to TRBD1. Germline assignment: CDR1 SGHNT and CDR2 YENEEA. The CDR3 has 16 amino acids. After removal of 1 base from V and 5 bases from J, the junction contained 7 bases not matched to a gene. This chain's CDR3 is CASSLAPDRVNNEQFF. CDR3 sequence (DNA): TGTGCCAGCAGCTTAGCCCCGGACAGGGTGAACAATGAGCAGTTCTTC.